This T cell receptor (beta chain) is drawn from a study of CD8 T cells in ankylosing spondylitis. Study outcomes and limitations: Within ankylosing spondylitis blood, a TCR beta motif made up of roughly eight highly homologous variants appeared to be characteristic.

To note about this clonotype: Antigen unknown.

The germline V gene encodes CDR1 LNHDA and CDR2 SQIVND (reference sequence). This CDR3 spans 13 amino acids. V was pared by 3 bases and J by 6 bases, with 12 bases between. TCRdb redid the calling of the 5' RACE reads with MiXCR, one entry per CDR3 protein. The profile shows about 36,000 distinct CDR3 sequences, 9.5% to 11% of them singletons. The V call is TRBV19, the J call TRBJ2-7; possible D gene TRBD1, 5 bases. This TCR was sampled from a male donor with ankylosing spondylitis. Sequencing used synovial fluid, either unsorted or a sorted T cell fraction (not recorded which). CDR3 residues: CASSMQGWAEQYF. In nucleotides, the CDR3 is TGTGCCAGTAGTATGCAGGGCTGGGCCGAGCAGTACTTC.